Listed below are T cell receptor beta chains from one sample, sequenced in a study of blood T cell repertoires in COVID-19. The data were produced by immunoSEQ multiplex PCR, yet TCRdb's version contains in-frame clones alone and is incomplete. The sample records nearly 65,000 clones, approximately 79% being singletons. Sequencing was carried out using peripheral blood. Every receptor here comes from a human donor in a cohort sampled during active COVID-19. Both conserved end residues are part of each CDR3. Each record gives: D gene, clone size, J gene, V gene, CDR3 protein, CDR3 DNA. D genes are given only for firm matches. Rows may omit the clone size; those that give it use once, few, many or a size class.

d_gene: -; abundance: few; j_gene: TRBJ1-2; v_gene: TRBV18; CDR3aa: CASSPSPRVDYGYTF; CDR3nt: TGTGCCAGCTCACCATCCCCGCGCGTGGACTATGGCTACACCTTC
d_gene: -; abundance: medium-sized; j_gene: TRBJ1-2; v_gene: TRBV11-3; CDR3aa: CASSLEEEGRPNYGYTF; CDR3nt: TGTGCCAGCAGCTTAGAGGAGGAGGGCCGCCCTAACTATGGCTACACCTTC
d_gene: -; abundance: once; j_gene: TRBJ1-1; v_gene: TRBV3-1/TRBV3-2; CDR3aa: CASSQETAPAFF; CDR3nt: TGTGCCAGCAGCCAAGAAACCGCGCCGGCTTTCTTT
d_gene: -; abundance: -; j_gene: TRBJ1-2; v_gene: TRBV5-8; CDR3aa: CASSFPGTVLWGYTF; CDR3nt: TGTGCCAGCAGCTTCCCCGGGACTGTACTATGGGGCTACACCTTC
d_gene: -; abundance: -; j_gene: TRBJ2-1; v_gene: TRBV19; CDR3aa: CASSGRVRGEQFF; CDR3nt: TGTGCCAGTAGTGGCAGGGTACGTGGTGAGCAGTTCTTC
d_gene: -; abundance: -; j_gene: TRBJ2-7; v_gene: TRBV2; CDR3aa: CASRDGLSSSYEQYF; CDR3nt: TGTGCCAGCAGAGACGGACTGTCGAGCTCCTACGAGCAGTACTTC
d_gene: TRBD2; abundance: -; j_gene: TRBJ2-5; v_gene: TRBV28; CDR3aa: CASTLLTSGPTGTQYF; CDR3nt: TGTGCCAGCACCCTGCTGACTAGCGGGCCAACAGGGACCCAGTACTTC
d_gene: -; abundance: -; j_gene: TRBJ1-1; v_gene: TRBV7-9; CDR3aa: CASSREPEAFF; CDR3nt: TGTGCCAGCAGCCGGGAACCTGAAGCTTTCTTT
d_gene: -; abundance: few; j_gene: TRBJ2-7; v_gene: TRBV3-1/TRBV3-2; CDR3aa: CASSRGGLYEQYF; CDR3nt: TGTGCCAGCAGCCGCGGGGGCCTCTACGAGCAGTACTTC
d_gene: -; abundance: -; j_gene: TRBJ1-1; v_gene: TRBV11-1; CDR3aa: CASSLLRVVMNTEAFF; CDR3nt: TGTGCCAGCAGCTTATTACGGGTAGTAATGAACACTGAAGCTTTCTTT
d_gene: TRBD2; abundance: -; j_gene: TRBJ2-1; v_gene: TRBV5-4; CDR3aa: CASSPGTSGGNEQFF; CDR3nt: TGTGCCAGCAGCCCGGGGACTAGCGGAGGAAATGAGCAGTTCTTC
d_gene: -; abundance: -; j_gene: TRBJ2-7; v_gene: TRBV30; CDR3aa: CAWSGGGTVNRYEQYF; CDR3nt: TGTGCCTGGAGTGGAGGGGGGACAGTAAACCGCTACGAGCAGTACTTC
d_gene: -; abundance: -; j_gene: TRBJ1-2; v_gene: TRBV27; CDR3aa: CASSLGGNYGYTF; CDR3nt: TGTGCCAGCAGTTTAGGAGGGAACTATGGCTACACCTTC
d_gene: -; abundance: -; j_gene: TRBJ1-2; v_gene: TRBV13; CDR3aa: CASSLGTGNNYGYTF; CDR3nt: TGTGCCAGCAGCTTAGGCACAGGGAACAACTATGGCTACACCTTC
d_gene: -; abundance: few; j_gene: TRBJ1-1; v_gene: TRBV7-9; CDR3aa: CASTFSGLGAFF; CDR3nt: TGTGCCAGCACCTTTTCAGGGTTAGGAGCTTTCTTT
d_gene: -; abundance: -; j_gene: TRBJ1-1; v_gene: TRBV29-1; CDR3aa: CSVGGGAFF; CDR3nt: TGCAGCGTTGGGGGGGGAGCTTTCTTT
d_gene: TRBD2; abundance: -; j_gene: TRBJ2-5; v_gene: TRBV5-1; CDR3aa: CASSPGTSGTKTQYF; CDR3nt: TGCGCCAGCAGCCCCGGGACTAGCGGGACCAAGACCCAGTACTTC
d_gene: TRBD2; abundance: -; j_gene: TRBJ2-1; v_gene: TRBV27; CDR3aa: CASSLKAGLANEQFF; CDR3nt: TGTGCCAGCAGTTTAAAAGCGGGACTCGCCAATGAGCAGTTCTTC
d_gene: -; abundance: once; j_gene: TRBJ1-5; v_gene: TRBV7-9; CDR3aa: CASSSTGKESNQPQHF; CDR3nt: TGTGCCAGCAGCTCTACAGGGAAGGAAAGCAATCAGCCCCAGCATTTT
d_gene: -; abundance: -; j_gene: TRBJ2-3; v_gene: TRBV18; CDR3aa: CASSPLRTRAQADTQYF; CDR3nt: TGTGCCAGCTCACCCCTTAGGACAAGGGCGCAGGCAGATACGCAGTATTTT
d_gene: TRBD1; abundance: many; j_gene: TRBJ1-1; v_gene: TRBV28; CDR3aa: CASSSSGTGFTEAFF; CDR3nt: TGTGCCAGCAGTTCGTCCGGGACAGGGTTCACTGAAGCTTTCTTT
d_gene: TRBD2; abundance: -; j_gene: TRBJ2-7; v_gene: TRBV29-1; CDR3aa: CSVRPTSGSSGEQYF; CDR3nt: TGCAGCGTTCGGCCGACTAGCGGGAGTTCAGGCGAGCAGTACTTC
d_gene: -; abundance: -; j_gene: TRBJ1-2; v_gene: TRBV4-2; CDR3aa: CASSQGTPLADGYTF; CDR3nt: TGTGCCAGCAGCCAGGGTACCCCTCTGGCGGATGGCTACACCTTC
d_gene: -; abundance: -; j_gene: TRBJ2-2; v_gene: TRBV6-2/TRBV6-3; CDR3aa: CASSYGPGELFF; CDR3nt: TGTGCCAGCAGTTACGGGCCCGGGGAGCTGTTTTTT
d_gene: TRBD1; abundance: few; j_gene: TRBJ1-6; v_gene: TRBV4-1; CDR3aa: CASSLTGQDSPLHF; CDR3nt: TGCGCCAGCAGCCTCACGGGACAGGATTCACCCCTCCACTTT
d_gene: TRBD2; abundance: -; j_gene: TRBJ2-7; v_gene: TRBV15; CDR3aa: CATSRPSGRGYEQYF; CDR3nt: TGTGCCACCAGCAGGCCGAGCGGGAGGGGCTACGAGCAGTACTTC
d_gene: -; abundance: -; j_gene: TRBJ2-3; v_gene: TRBV29-1; CDR3aa: CSGRSGTTTDTQYF; CDR3nt: TGCAGCGGGAGAAGCGGGACAACCACAGATACGCAGTATTTT
d_gene: -; abundance: few; j_gene: TRBJ2-1; v_gene: TRBV19; CDR3aa: CASSNYLSSYNEQFF; CDR3nt: TGTGCCAGTAGTAACTACCTAAGCTCCTACAATGAGCAGTTCTTC
d_gene: -; abundance: few; j_gene: TRBJ2-7; v_gene: TRBV12-3/TRBV12-4; CDR3aa: CASSFAGLYEQYF; CDR3nt: TGTGCCAGCAGTTTCGCAGGCCTCTACGAGCAGTACTTC
d_gene: -; abundance: -; j_gene: TRBJ2-1; v_gene: TRBV12-2; CDR3aa: CASRLAAPQRGHHGRNEQFF; CDR3nt: TGTGCAAGTCGCTTAGCGGCCCCCCAGCGGGGGCACCATGGTAGGAATGAGCAGTTCTTC
d_gene: -; abundance: -; j_gene: TRBJ1-1; v_gene: TRBV5-5; CDR3aa: CASSPDFNTEAFF; CDR3nt: TGTGCCAGCAGCCCGGACTTCAACACTGAAGCTTTCTTT
d_gene: TRBD1; abundance: few; j_gene: TRBJ1-5; v_gene: TRBV7-9; CDR3aa: CASSRGRNAGQEPNQPQHF; CDR3nt: TGTGCCAGCAGCCGAGGAAGGAACGCTGGACAGGAGCCGAATCAGCCCCAGCATTTT
d_gene: TRBD1; abundance: -; j_gene: TRBJ1-4; v_gene: TRBV28; CDR3aa: CASSPRTGNEKLFF; CDR3nt: TGTGCCAGCAGTCCCCGGACAGGGAACGAAAAACTGTTTTTT
d_gene: -; abundance: -; j_gene: TRBJ2-7; v_gene: TRBV4-3; CDR3aa: CASSQDMGQFYEQYF; CDR3nt: TGCGCCAGCAGCCAAGATATGGGGCAGTTCTACGAGCAGTACTTC
d_gene: -; abundance: -; j_gene: TRBJ2-7; v_gene: TRBV7-8; CDR3aa: CASSPQRALFYEQYF; CDR3nt: TGTGCCAGCAGCCCCCAGCGGGCCCTCTTCTACGAGCAGTACTTC